This T cell receptor beta chain was documented in a study of shared clonotypes between healthy human individuals. Study background: For every donor, three CD4 naive, three CD4 memory, two CD8 naive and one CD8 memory plates were used.

Assay: immunoSEQ multiplex PCR; the TCRdb copy retains only in-frame clones and omits some. The data contain roughly 2.2 million clones, over 90% of them singletons. Germline V gene lookup returns CDR1 SEHNR and CDR2 FQNEAQ (reference sequence). V was pared by 2 bases and J by 1 base, with 11 bases between. CDR3 length: 15 residues. The V gene is TRBV7-9, the J gene TRBJ2-5; a weak D match, TRBD1 (5 bases). This receptor was obtained from a young man in good health. Some clones in this sample may be carry-over from other donors' samples. The sample was naive CD4+ T cells from PBMCs. The subset was: CD45RA+ positively selected. The CDR3 sequence is CASSLTAGLQETQYF. DNA of the CDR3: TGTGCCAGCAGCTTAACGGCAGGGCTCCAAGAGACCCAGTACTTC.